The next 16 T cell receptor beta chains were all read from a single sample in a study of spatial heterogeneity in lung cancer. Study-level findings and limits: The study found that expanded intratumoral alpha and beta TCR counts tracked tumor mutation counts.

For these receptors, no antigen is known. Time point given: sample taken at primary tumor resection. TCRdb independently ran MiXCR on the 5' RACE reads; one entry per CDR3 protein. The sample consists of about 10,000 distinct CDR3 sequences, roughly 51% of them appearing once. The sample was lung tumor tissue, taken at surgery. The receptors were gathered from a female donor with early-stage non-small cell lung cancer.

On this clonotype itself: This beta chain is off target for a library built for alpha chains, so its abundance means little. This rearrangement joins TRBV24-1 to TRBJ2-1, with D possibly matching TRBD1 (5 bases). There are 13 residues in the CDR3. Germline assignment: CDR1 KGHDR and CDR2 SFDVKD. V lost 4 bases, J lost 4 bases, and 7 bases lay in between. CDR3 in amino acids: CATSDAGYNEQFF. In DNA, the CDR3 is TGTGCCACCAGTGACGCAGGGTACAATGAGCAGTTCTTC.

As concerns this clonotype: This beta chain is off target for a library built for alpha chains, so its abundance means little. V usage is TRBV5-6 and J usage is TRBJ2-7; D gene unclear. Germline V gene sequence: CDR1 SGHDT, CDR2 YYEEEE. The V and J ends lost 2 bases and 5 bases respectively, with 14 bases between them. This CDR3 is built from 14 residues. The CDR3, as DNA: TGTGCCAGCAGCTTTCCGGGCACAGAGGACGAGCAGTACTTC. Translating gives CASSFPGTEDEQYF.

About this clonotype itself: This beta chain is a stray sequence in a library constructed for alpha chains; its clone size is not meaningful. This chain links TRBV20-1 with TRBJ1-1, with 7 bases identical to TRBD1. CDR1 DFQATT and CDR2 SNEGSKA come from the germline V gene (reference sequence). With V trimmed by 3 bases and J by 0 bases, 1 base remained unmatched. There are 13 residues in the CDR3. The CDR3 here is CSARTGLNTEAFF. CDR3 DNA sequence: TGCAGTGCTAGGACAGGGCTGAACACTGAAGCTTTCTTT.

Points on this clonotype: Because the library targeted alpha chains, this beta chain is an off-target read whose size means little. This chain uses TRBV5-6 with TRBJ2-2; D uncertain. The germline V and J ends were trimmed by 4 bases and 1 base, with 11 bases remaining between them. Germline V gives CDR1 SGHDT, CDR2 YYEEEE. CDR3 length: 15 amino acids. CDR3 protein: CASSLYTRNTGELFF. CDR3 DNA sequence: TGTGCCAGCAGCCTGTATACTCGGAACACCGGGGAGCTGTTTTTT.

About this clonotype: Since the library was made to target alpha chains, this beta chain is a stray read and its abundance is not meaningful. This chain uses TRBV28 with TRBJ2-6; possible D gene TRBD1, 6 bases. There are 18 residues in the CDR3. Germline V gene data show CDR1 as MDHEN and CDR2 as SYDVKM. With 7 bases removed from V and 2 bases from J, the gap between germline ends came to 21 bases. CDR3 protein: CASNLVTGKSAGANVLTF. The CDR3 DNA follows: TGTGCCAGCAATTTGGTGACAGGAAAATCAGCTGGGGCCAACGTCCTGACTTTC.

In this sample, this clonotype turned up a few times. Little can be read into the size of this beta chain, an off-target read in a library designed for alpha chains. The V call is TRBV5-6, the J call TRBJ1-1, with D possibly matching TRBD1 (6 bases). V shed 4 bases and J shed 3 bases, with 22 bases lying between them. Germline V gene lookup returns CDR1 SGHDT and CDR2 YYEEEE. The length of the CDR3 is 17 residues. The CDR3 DNA is TGTGCCAGCAGCCAAGAATGGGGGGCAGGAGTTGACACTGAAGCTTTCTTT. Translated: CASSQEWGAGVDTEAFF.

As concerns this clonotype: Since the library was made to target alpha chains, this beta chain is a stray read and its abundance is not meaningful. The chain couples TRBV7-6 to TRBJ2-3; D is unclear. Trimming removed 5 bases from V and 5 bases from J, with 14 bases in between. Per the germline V gene, CDR1 is SGHVS and CDR2 is FNYEAQ. There are 14 residues in the CDR3. The CDR3 DNA sequence: TGTGCCAGCAGCCTTATGGTTTTTGGAGATACGCAGTATTTT. This codes for CASSLMVFGDTQYF.

This clonotype was seen more than once but under ten times. A library prepared for alpha chains yielded this beta chain as an off-target read; its size is of little meaning. V is TRBV12-3 or TRBV12-4 and J is TRBJ1-1; a weak D match, TRBD1 (6 bases). This CDR3 is 15 amino acids long. Trimming took off 6 bases at V and 4 bases at J, with 18 bases between the two ends. The CDR3 bases are TGTGCCAGCAGCTACCCTAACAGGGAGGGCACTGAAGCTTTCTTT. This encodes CASSYPNREGTEAFF.

This clonotype was counted between two and nine times. Found in a library prepared for alpha chains, this beta chain is an off-target read, and its abundance has little meaning. The rearrangement links TRBV29-1 to TRBJ2-1, with a weak D call TRBD1 (6 bases). This CDR3 region has 14 residues. V shed 5 bases and J shed 0 bases, with 11 bases lying between them. Germline loops: CDR1 SQVTM, CDR2 ANQGSEA. This chain's CDR3 is CSVSDRYSYNEQFF. The CDR3 nucleotides are TGCAGCGTTTCAGACAGGTACTCCTACAATGAGCAGTTCTTC.

In its sample, this clonotype was seen a few times. A library made for alpha chains picked up this beta chain off target, so its size means little. The rearrangement uses TRBV7-2 and TRBJ1-5; D perhaps matches TRBD1 (6 bases). The germline gives CDR1 SGHTA, CDR2 FQGNSA. CDR3 length: 13 amino acids. Trimming shortened V by 5 bases and J by 4 bases, and 9 bases separated the two germline ends. The CDR3 is CASSPQGNQPQHF. The CDR3 DNA sequence: TGTGCCAGCAGCCCGCAGGGGAATCAGCCCCAGCATTTT. Looking up the rest from reference TRBV7-2 and TRBJ1-5 gives the full variable domain: GAGVSQSPSNKVTEKGKDVELRCDPISGHTALYWYRQSLGQGLEFLIYFQGNSAPDKSGLPSDRFSAERTGGSVSTLTIQRTQQEDSAVYLCASSPQGNQPQHFGDGTRLSIL.

In regard to this clonotype: This beta chain was picked up by a library intended for alpha chains and is off target, so its count carries little meaning. The CDR3 is CSATGLAPYNEQFF. For the CDR3, the DNA is TGCAGTGCTACGGGACTAGCTCCATACAATGAGCAGTTCTTC. The gene calls are TRBV20-1 and TRBJ2-1, with 9 bases fitting TRBD2. The germline gives CDR1 DFQATT, CDR2 SNEGSKA (reference sequence). The trim removed 4 bases at V and 4 bases at J, leaving 5 bases unmatched. The CDR3 has 14 residues.

Comments on this clonotype: This beta chain appears as a stray read in a library generated for alpha chains; its size is not informative. The chain has TRBV7-2 and TRBJ1-4; 8 positions match TRBD1. Germline assignment: CDR1 SGHTA and CDR2 FQGNSA. This CDR3 region has 15 residues. Trimming removed 5 bases from V and 10 bases from J; junction bases left unmatched: 12. This CDR3 is CASSPRTGRGGKLFF. CDR3 in DNA: TGTGCCAGCAGCCCCAGGACAGGGAGGGGTGGAAAACTGTTTTTT. Full variable domain (outside the CDR3, taken from reference TRBV7-2 and TRBJ1-4): GAGVSQSPSNKVTEKGKDVELRCDPISGHTALYWYRQSLGQGLEFLIYFQGNSAPDKSGLPSDRFSAERTGGSVSTLTIQRTQQEDSAVYLCASSPRTGRGGKLFFGSGTQLSVL.

This clonotype has only one observation. This beta chain is an unintended read in a library built for alpha chains; its size means little. The rearrangement joins TRBV7-2 to TRBJ1-1; 7 bases map to TRBD1. The CDR3 contains 13 residues. Germline assignment: CDR1 SGHTA and CDR2 FQGNSA. V dropped 3 bases and J dropped 6; count of bases not matched to a gene: 4. The CDR3 is CASSFTGAAEAFF. The CDR3 DNA reads as TGTGCCAGCAGCTTTACAGGGGCTGCTGAAGCTTTCTTT.

Notes on this clonotype: Because the library targeted alpha chains, this beta chain is an off-target read whose size means little. The gene calls are TRBV4-1 and TRBJ1-5; no firm D call. CDR1 and CDR2 from the germline V gene are MGHRA and YSYEKL. The CDR3 sequence is 16 residues long. The V end was cut by 1 base, the J end by 11 bases, with 21 bases between. The CDR3 reads CASSQVVASKGPAQHF. CDR3 nucleotides: TGCGCCAGCAGCCAAGTCGTAGCCAGTAAGGGCCCGGCCCAGCATTTT.

Note on this clonotype: For a library built for alpha chains, this beta chain is a stray read; little rests on its size. The V call is TRBV18, the J call TRBJ2-4; 7 nucleotides agree with TRBD1. The trim removed 5 bases at V and 2 bases at J, leaving 3 bases unmatched. The CDR3 runs 14 residues. CDR1 is KGHSH and CDR2 is LQKENI in the germline V gene. CDR3 in amino acids: CASSETGPKNIQYF. The CDR3 nucleotides are TGTGCCAGCTCAGAGACAGGGCCCAAAAACATTCAGTACTTC.

A single count supports this clonotype. With the library built for alpha chains, this beta chain is off target and its frequency is not meaningful. J is TRBJ1-1 and V is TRBV27; possibly TRBD1 for D (6 bases). Trimming took off 7 bases at V and 0 bases at J, with 15 bases between the two ends. The length of the CDR3 is 15 residues. CDR1 MNHEY and CDR2 SMNVEV come from the germline V gene (reference sequence). CDR3 in amino acids: CASKGGAGVNTEAFF. The CDR3 DNA reads as TGTGCCAGCAAAGGGGGAGCAGGGGTGAACACTGAAGCTTTCTTT.